The rows below give T cell receptor beta chains drawn from one sample of a study of shared clonotypes between healthy human individuals. Libraries were prepared by immunoSEQ multiplex PCR; TCRdb keeps only in-frame clonotypes and omits some of them. The sample lists some 740,000 clones; around 93% were seen once. Material for sequencing was naive CD8+ T cells sorted from blood. Receptor source: a young man in good health. CDR3s include the opening cysteine and the closing phenylalanine or tryptophan. The D gene is left open where the match is weak. Where a row states a size, it is once, few, many or the class of an expanded clone; other rows omit it.

17	TRBJ2-1	TRBD2	NA	TRBV7-2	CASSLQLAGGSYNEQFF	TGTGCCAGCAGCTTACAACTAGCGGGGGGCTCCTACAATGAGCAGTTCTTC
16	TRBJ2-1	TRBD2	NA	TRBV4-1	CASSPLASSSYNEQFF	TGCGCCAGCAGCCCACTAGCGTCCAGCTCCTACAATGAGCAGTTCTTC
13	TRBJ2-1	TRBD2	few	TRBV28	CASRLAGVNEQFF	TGTGCCTCGCGACTAGCGGGAGTCAATGAGCAGTTCTTC
13	TRBJ2-5	NA	NA	TRBV7-9	CASSLEGGETQYF	TGTGCCAGCAGCTTAGAAGGTGGGGAGACCCAGTACTTC
16	TRBJ2-1	TRBD2	NA	TRBV7-2	CASSPLLAGGSNEQFF	TGTGCCAGCAGCCCCCTTCTAGCGGGAGGTTCTAATGAGCAGTTCTTC
15	TRBJ2-7	TRBD2	NA	TRBV5-1	CASSLEGLGHGEQYF	TGCGCCAGCAGCTTGGAGGGACTAGGGCATGGAGAGCAGTACTTC
16	TRBJ2-3	TRBD2	NA	TRBV7-9	CASSHTSGASTDTQYF	TGTGCCAGCAGCCATACTAGCGGGGCAAGCACAGATACGCAGTATTTT
15	TRBJ2-3	NA	NA	TRBV27	CASSPRVWEADTQYF	TGTGCCAGCAGTCCTAGGGTTTGGGAGGCAGATACGCAGTATTTT
15	TRBJ1-1	NA	NA	TRBV5-5	CASSSPTELNTEAFF	TGTGCCAGCAGCTCCCCAACTGAGCTGAACACTGAAGCTTTCTTT
16	TRBJ2-3	TRBD2	NA	TRBV11-2	CASSLRTSGRPDTQYF	TGTGCCAGCAGTCTACGGACTAGCGGGAGACCAGATACGCAGTATTTT
15	TRBJ2-1	TRBD1	NA	TRBV5-1	CASSLRDRSYNEQFF	TGCGCCAGCAGCTTAAGGGACAGATCCTACAATGAGCAGTTCTTC
16	TRBJ2-2	TRBD2	NA	TRBV11-2	CASSFTGLAGAGELFF	TGTGCCAGCAGCTTCACGGGACTAGCGGGAGCCGGGGAGCTGTTTTTT
14	TRBJ1-2	TRBD1	NA	TRBV28	CASSSRTGLYGYTF	TGTGCCAGCAGTTCCCGGACAGGGCTCTATGGCTACACCTTC
15	TRBJ2-7	NA	NA	TRBV11-2	CASSFEGTSSYEQYF	TGTGCCAGCAGCTTTGAGGGAACCAGCTCCTACGAGCAGTACTTC
17	TRBJ1-5	TRBD1	once	TRBV10-3	CAISDTDRVRSNQPQHF	TGTGCCATCAGTGACACAGACAGGGTAAGAAGCAATCAGCCCCAGCATTTT
14	TRBJ2-7	TRBD1	once	TRBV6-6	CASSSDRGFYEQYF	TGTGCCAGCAGCTCCGACAGGGGTTTTTACGAGCAGTACTTC
17	TRBJ2-2	TRBD1	NA	TRBV11-2	CASSLGTRGYNTGELFF	TGTGCCAGCAGCTTAGGGACCAGGGGGTACAACACCGGGGAGCTGTTTTTT
16	TRBJ2-1	TRBD1	NA	TRBV7-9	CASSFGDRGIRNEQFF	TGTGCCAGCAGCTTCGGGGACAGGGGGATTCGCAATGAGCAGTTCTTC
13	TRBJ1-1	NA	NA	TRBV7-9	CASLGPLNTEAFF	TGTGCCAGCCTTGGCCCTCTTAACACTGAAGCTTTCTTT
17	TRBJ2-7	TRBD2	NA	TRBV30	CAWSNAGAGPSSYEQYF	TGTGCCTGGAGCAACGCGGGAGCCGGCCCGAGCTCCTACGAGCAGTACTTC
11	TRBJ2-7	NA	NA	TRBV28	CAGGGPLEQYF	TGTGCCGGGGGGGGGCCCCTGGAGCAGTACTTC
13	TRBJ2-7	NA	NA	TRBV9	CASSVGDFYEQYF	TGTGCCAGCAGCGTAGGGGACTTCTACGAGCAGTACTTC
14	TRBJ2-7	TRBD1	NA	TRBV7-2	CASSLVGGGYEQYF	TGTGCCAGCAGCTTAGTAGGGGGCGGGTACGAGCAGTACTTC
17	TRBJ2-7	TRBD1	NA	TRBV5-1	CASSSVSQGVIAYEQYF	TGCGCCAGCAGTTCAGTTTCACAGGGGGTAATTGCCTACGAGCAGTACTTC
14	TRBJ2-7	NA	NA	TRBV27	CASSLYAPGYEQYF	TGTGCCAGCAGTTTATATGCCCCGGGCTACGAGCAGTACTTC
17	TRBJ1-4	NA	NA	TRBV29-1	CSVEAEGPGVANEKLFF	TGCAGCGTTGAAGCCGAGGGCCCAGGGGTCGCTAATGAAAAACTGTTTTTT
14	TRBJ1-5	NA	NA	TRBV25-1	CASGEGHSNQPQHF	TGTGCCAGCGGCGAGGGACATAGCAATCAGCCCCAGCATTTT
12	TRBJ2-7	NA	NA	TRBV27	CASRASSYEQYF	TGTGCCAGCAGGGCATCCTCCTACGAGCAGTACTTC
16	TRBJ2-1	TRBD2	NA	TRBV28	CASSLFASGRLDEQFF	TGTGCCAGCAGTTTATTTGCTAGCGGGAGGTTGGATGAGCAGTTCTTC
19	TRBJ2-5	TRBD2	once	TRBV2	CASSFAWTSGEEADETQYF	TGTGCCAGCAGTTTTGCCTGGACTAGCGGGGAGGAGGCCGATGAGACCCAGTACTTC
12	TRBJ2-7	NA	few	TRBV29-1	CSVEAGTLEQYF	TGCAGCGTTGAAGCCGGGACCCTCGAGCAGTACTTC
14	TRBJ1-5	TRBD1	NA	TRBV27	CASRTTGGNQPQHF	TGTGCCAGCAGGACAACAGGGGGAAATCAGCCCCAGCATTTT
15	TRBJ1-4	NA	NA	TRBV23-1	CASSQSGSWEEKLFF	TGCGCCAGCAGTCAATCGGGCAGCTGGGAGGAAAAACTGTTTTTT
16	TRBJ1-2	NA	NA	TRBV4-3	CASSPQATGFNYGYTF	TGCGCCAGCAGCCCGCAGGCTACGGGATTTAACTATGGCTACACCTTC
14	TRBJ2-2	TRBD2	NA	TRBV10-3	CAISDEREFGELFF	TGTGCCATCAGTGACGAGCGGGAGTTCGGGGAGCTGTTTTTT
15	TRBJ2-5	TRBD1	NA	TRBV6-5	CASSYWGQGRETQYF	TGTGCCAGCAGTTACTGGGGACAGGGAAGAGAGACCCAGTACTTC
13	TRBJ2-7	NA	NA	TRBV5-1	CASSLGLHYEQYF	TGCGCCAGCAGCCTCGGACTCCACTACGAGCAGTACTTC
12	TRBJ2-1	NA	NA	TRBV6-1	CASSVTHNEQFF	TGTGCCAGCAGTGTGACCCACAATGAGCAGTTCTTC
14	TRBJ2-3	NA	NA	TRBV7-9	CASSLVQGVDTQYF	TGTGCCAGCAGCTTAGTTCAGGGTGTGGATACGCAGTATTTT
19	TRBJ2-3	NA	NA	TRBV18	CASSPLQVRALMGTDTQYF	TGTGCCAGCTCACCACTCCAGGTCCGGGCCCTAATGGGCACAGATACGCAGTATTTT
17	TRBJ2-7	NA	NA	TRBV5-5	CASSSSISTGGFYEQYF	TGTGCCAGCAGCTCCTCCATCTCCACCGGAGGATTTTACGAGCAGTACTTC
15	TRBJ1-4	NA	NA	TRBV19	CASRPREETNEKLFF	TGTGCCAGTAGACCCCGGGAAGAGACTAATGAAAAACTGTTTTTT
13	TRBJ2-7	NA	NA	TRBV11-2	CASSPVDPREQYF	TGTGCCAGCAGCCCGGTCGACCCGAGGGAGCAGTACTTC
10	TRBJ1-1	NA	NA	TRBV29-1	CSGANTEAFF	TGCAGCGGGGCCAACACTGAAGCTTTCTTT
11	TRBJ1-4	NA	NA	TRBV11-2	CASSLAGKLFF	TGTGCCAGCAGCTTAGCTGGAAAACTGTTTTTT
16	TRBJ1-5	NA	NA	TRBV7-9	CASSLWAGASNQPQHF	TGTGCCAGCAGCCTATGGGCGGGAGCCAGCAATCAGCCCCAGCATTTT